This note documents a single T cell receptor beta chain sequence. Looked up from germline, CDR1 is LNHDA and CDR2 is SQIVND (reference sequence). Trimming pared 5 bases from V and 3 bases from J, leaving 16 bases between. The CDR3 is 15 residues long. These data come from a study of cytomegalovirus exposure and HLA in healthy donors. Study summary: A prior analysis found 117 million unique TCR beta sequences from some 200 million T cells.

The PCR had 60 Vbeta and 13 Jbeta primers. The assay was immunoSEQ multiplex PCR, and TCRdb's table has in-frame clones only and misses some. The sample holds 200,000 or so clones; 76% are singletons and the top ten take 0.63%. The sequenced sample consisted of PBMCs. The TCR originated in a man aged 18 to 29 in good health and CMV-seronegative. V and J are TRBV19 and TRBJ2-5; D might be TRBD1 (6 bases). CDR3 protein: CASSARSGAEETQYF. The CDR3 DNA reads TGTGCCAGTAGTGCCCGGTCAGGGGCCGAAGAGACCCAGTACTTC.